Below, one T cell receptor beta chain is given with its context. This CDR3 is 13 amino acids long. Germline V lookup: CDR1 SEHNR, CDR2 FQNEAQ (reference sequence). Trimming took off 5 bases at V and 5 bases at J, with 11 bases between the two ends. This sample is drawn from a study of cytomegalovirus exposure and HLA in healthy donors. The PCR made use of 60 Vbeta and 13 Jbeta primers. TCRdb's table, derived via immunoSEQ multiplex PCR, lists solely in-frame clones and lacks some. The repertoire includes 200,000 to 250,000 clones, approximately 87% of them detected once, and 1.3% sits in the top ten. The gene calls are TRBV7-9 and TRBJ2-3; a possible D gene is TRBD1 (5 bases). The origin of this receptor is a human donor in good health. Sequenced input: PBMCs. DNA of the CDR3: TGTGCCAGCAGCCCCCCGACAGAAGATACGCAGTATTTT. The encoded protein is CASSPPTEDTQYF.